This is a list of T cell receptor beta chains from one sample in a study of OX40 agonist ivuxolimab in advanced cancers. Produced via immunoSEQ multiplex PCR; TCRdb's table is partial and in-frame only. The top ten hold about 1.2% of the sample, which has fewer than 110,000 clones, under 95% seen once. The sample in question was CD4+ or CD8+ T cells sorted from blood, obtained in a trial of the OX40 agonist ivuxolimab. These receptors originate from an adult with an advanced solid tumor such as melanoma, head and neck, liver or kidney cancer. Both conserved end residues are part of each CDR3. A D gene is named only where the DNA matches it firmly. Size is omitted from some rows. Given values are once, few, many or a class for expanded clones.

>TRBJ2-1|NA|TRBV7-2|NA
CASSLFVPEQFF
TGTGCCAGCAGCTTATTCGTCCCCGAGCAGTTCTTC
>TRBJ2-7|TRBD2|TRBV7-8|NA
CASSFSGSSYEQYF
TGTGCCAGCAGCTTCAGCGGGAGCTCCTACGAGCAGTACTTC
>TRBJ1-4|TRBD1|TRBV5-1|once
CASSTGQGAGEKLFF
TGCGCCAGCAGCACCGGACAGGGGGCGGGTGAAAAACTGTTTTTT
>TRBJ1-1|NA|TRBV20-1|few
CSASLSGGAFF
TGCAGTGCTAGTTTATCGGGGGGAGCTTTCTTT
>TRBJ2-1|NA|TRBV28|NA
CASSLLGVDYNEQFF
TGTGCCAGCAGTTTATTAGGGGTAGACTACAATGAGCAGTTCTTC
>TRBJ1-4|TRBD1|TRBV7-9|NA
CASRRLRTGEEKLFF
TGTGCCAGCCGACGCTTGAGGACAGGGGAAGAAAAACTGTTTTTT
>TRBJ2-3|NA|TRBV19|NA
CASSIPVAALDTQYF
TGTGCCAGTAGTATCCCCGTCGCCGCCCTGGATACGCAGTATTTT
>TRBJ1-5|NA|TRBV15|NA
CATSYFNQPQHF
TGTGCCACCAGCTACTTCAATCAGCCCCAGCATTTT
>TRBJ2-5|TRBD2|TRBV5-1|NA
CASSVSAGERVTQYF
TGCGCCAGCAGCGTTTCAGCGGGAGAACGGGTGACCCAGTACTTC
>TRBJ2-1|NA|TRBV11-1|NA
CASSLATSSYNEQFF
TGTGCCAGCAGCTTGGCTACTAGCTCCTACAATGAGCAGTTCTTC
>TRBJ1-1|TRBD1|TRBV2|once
CASSEATGGEAFF
TGTGCCAGCAGTGAAGCAACAGGGGGTGAAGCTTTCTTT
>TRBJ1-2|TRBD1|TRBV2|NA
CASSVGQVNYGYTF
TGTGCCAGCAGTGTGGGACAGGTTAACTATGGCTACACCTTC
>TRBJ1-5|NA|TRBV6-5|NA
CASRAPGGNQPQHF
TGTGCCAGCAGGGCGCCAGGGGGCAATCAGCCCCAGCATTTT
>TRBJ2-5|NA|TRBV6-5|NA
CASSYASDQETQYF
TGTGCCAGCAGTTACGCTTCGGACCAAGAGACCCAGTACTTC
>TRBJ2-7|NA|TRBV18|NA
CASSPRGSRDEQYF
TGTGCCAGCTCACCACGTGGTAGCCGGGACGAGCAGTACTTC
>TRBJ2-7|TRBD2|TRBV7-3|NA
CASSLFPSGFYEQYF
TGTGCCAGCAGCTTATTTCCTAGCGGATTCTACGAGCAGTACTTC
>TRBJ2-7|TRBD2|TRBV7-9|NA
CASSLEAGGPYEQYF
TGTGCCAGCAGCTTAGAAGCGGGAGGACCCTACGAGCAGTACTTC
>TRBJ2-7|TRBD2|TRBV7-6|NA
CASSPWGGEQYF
TGTGCCAGCAGCCCATGGGGGGGGGAGCAGTACTTC
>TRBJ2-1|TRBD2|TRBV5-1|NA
CASSVRPSGVYNEQFF
TGCGCCAGCAGCGTCCGTCCTAGCGGGGTCTACAATGAGCAGTTCTTC
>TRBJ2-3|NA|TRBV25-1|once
CASSDLTSTDTQYF
TGTGCCAGCAGTGACCTGACAAGCACAGATACGCAGTATTTT
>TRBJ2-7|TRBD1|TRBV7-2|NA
CASSQRTGSEQYF
TGTGCCAGCAGCCAACGGACAGGAAGCGAGCAGTACTTC
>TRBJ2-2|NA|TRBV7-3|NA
CASSPLGAANTGELFF
TGTGCCAGCAGCCCCTTGGGCGCCGCGAACACCGGGGAGCTGTTTTTT
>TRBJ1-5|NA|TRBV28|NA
CASKVGQFNTNQPQHF
TGTGCCAGCAAGGTGGGACAATTTAATACCAATCAGCCCCAGCATTTT
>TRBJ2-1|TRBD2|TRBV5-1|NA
CASSLGLAGGNEQFF
TGCGCCAGCAGCTTGGGTCTAGCGGGGGGCAATGAGCAGTTCTTC
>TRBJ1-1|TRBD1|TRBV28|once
CASSLQGAHEAFF
TGTGCCAGCAGCCTACAGGGGGCACATGAAGCTTTCTTT
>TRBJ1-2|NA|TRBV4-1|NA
CASSHRTQGSTF
TGCGCCAGCAGCCACCGGACACAGGGCTCTACCTTC
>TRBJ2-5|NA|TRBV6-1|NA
CASWLGVQETQYF
TGTGCCAGCTGGCTCGGGGTTCAAGAGACCCAGTACTTC
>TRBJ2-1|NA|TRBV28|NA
CASGLWTLSYNEQFF
TGTGCCAGCGGACTCTGGACACTCTCCTACAATGAGCAGTTCTTC
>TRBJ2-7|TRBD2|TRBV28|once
CASRLAGSYEQYF
TGTGCCAGCAGACTAGCGGGAAGCTACGAGCAGTACTTC
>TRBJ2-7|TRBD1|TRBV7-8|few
CASSLWAGGYEQYF
TGTGCCAGCAGCTTATGGGCAGGGGGCTACGAGCAGTACTTC
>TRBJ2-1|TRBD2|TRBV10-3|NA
CAISEPGLAGGPVNEQFF
TGTGCCATCAGTGAGCCCGGACTAGCGGGAGGGCCGGTCAATGAGCAGTTCTTC
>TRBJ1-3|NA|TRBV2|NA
CASSNYRVGNTIYF
TGTGCCAGCAGCAACTACAGGGTTGGAAACACCATATATTTT
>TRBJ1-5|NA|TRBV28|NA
CASSKRGMGQPQHF
TGTGCCAGCAGCAAACGTGGGATGGGGCAGCCCCAGCATTTT
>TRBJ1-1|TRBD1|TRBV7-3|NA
CASSHGTANTEAFF
TGTGCCAGCAGCCACGGGACAGCGAACACTGAAGCTTTCTTT
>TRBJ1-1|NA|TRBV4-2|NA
CASSQSTFYGAEVTEAFF
TGTGCCAGCAGCCAATCGACCTTCTACGGGGCCGAGGTGACTGAAGCTTTCTTT
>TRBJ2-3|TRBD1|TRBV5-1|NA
CASSFRTGVGTDTQYF
TGCGCCAGCAGCTTTAGGACAGGGGTGGGCACAGATACGCAGTATTTT
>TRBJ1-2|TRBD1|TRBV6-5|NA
CASSDRAGYGYTF
TGTGCCAGCAGTGACAGGGCTGGCTATGGCTACACCTTC
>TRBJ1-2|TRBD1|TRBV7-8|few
CASSPGQGNYGYTF
TGTGCCAGCAGCCCGGGACAGGGGAACTATGGCTACACCTTC
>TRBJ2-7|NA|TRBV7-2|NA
CASRYDRSSSYEQYF
TGTGCCAGCCGATACGACAGGTCGAGCTCCTACGAGCAGTACTTC
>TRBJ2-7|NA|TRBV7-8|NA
CASSLIELGYEQYF
TGTGCCAGCAGCCTCATCGAGCTGGGCTACGAGCAGTACTTC
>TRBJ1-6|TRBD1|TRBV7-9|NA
CASRQQGADSPLHF
TGTGCCAGCAGGCAACAGGGGGCGGATTCACCCCTCCACTTT